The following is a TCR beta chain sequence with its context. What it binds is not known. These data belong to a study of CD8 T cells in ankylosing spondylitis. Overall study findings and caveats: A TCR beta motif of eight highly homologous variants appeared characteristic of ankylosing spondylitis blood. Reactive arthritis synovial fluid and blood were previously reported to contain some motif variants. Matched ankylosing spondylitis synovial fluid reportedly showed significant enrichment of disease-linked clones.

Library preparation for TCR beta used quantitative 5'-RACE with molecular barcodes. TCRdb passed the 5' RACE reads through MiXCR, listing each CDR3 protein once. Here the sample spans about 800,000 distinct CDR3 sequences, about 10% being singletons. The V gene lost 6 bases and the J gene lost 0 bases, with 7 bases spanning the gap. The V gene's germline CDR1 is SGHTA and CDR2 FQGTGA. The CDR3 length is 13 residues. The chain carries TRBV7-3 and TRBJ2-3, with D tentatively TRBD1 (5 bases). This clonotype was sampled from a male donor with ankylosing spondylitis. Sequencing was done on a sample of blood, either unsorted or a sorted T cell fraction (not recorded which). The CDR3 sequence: CASRQVSTDTQYF. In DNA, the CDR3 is TGTGCCAGCAGACAGGTTAGCACAGATACGCAGTATTTT. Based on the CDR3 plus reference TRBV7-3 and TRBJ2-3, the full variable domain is GAGVSQTPSNKVTEKGKYVELRCDPISGHTALYWYRQSLGQGPEFLIYFQGTGAADDSGLPNDRFFAVRPEGSVSTLKIQRTERGDSAVYLCASRQVSTDTQYFGPGTRLTVL.